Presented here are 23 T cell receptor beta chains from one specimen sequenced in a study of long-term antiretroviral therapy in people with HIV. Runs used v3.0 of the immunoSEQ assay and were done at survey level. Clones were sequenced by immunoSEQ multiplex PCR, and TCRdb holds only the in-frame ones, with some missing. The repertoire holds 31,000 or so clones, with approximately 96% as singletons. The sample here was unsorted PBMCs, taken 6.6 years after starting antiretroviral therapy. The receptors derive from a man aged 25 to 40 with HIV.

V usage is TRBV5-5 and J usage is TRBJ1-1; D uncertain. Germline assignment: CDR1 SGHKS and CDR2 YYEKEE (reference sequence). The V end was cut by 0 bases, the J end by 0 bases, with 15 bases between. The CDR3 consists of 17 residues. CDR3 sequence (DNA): TGTGCCAGCAGCTTGGGTCCCTACTCGGGAGTGAACACTGAAGCTTTCTTT. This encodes CASSLGPYSGVNTEAFF.

The CDR3 DNA sequence: TGTGCCAGCAGCTTAGAACTAGCGGGAAAGCTAAAGCAGTTCTTC. It yields the protein CASSLELAGKLKQFF. The genes are TRBV11-3 and TRBJ2-1, with TRBD2 matching over 10 bases. Germline V CDR1 and CDR2: SGHNT, YENEEA. CDR3 length: 15 amino acids. J lost 11 bases, V lost 0 bases, and 7 bases had no gene match.

This CDR3 is CASSSRDTNYEQYF. In DNA form, the CDR3 reads TGCGCCAGCAGCTCCCGGGACACCAACTACGAGCAGTACTTC. The chain uses TRBV5-1 and TRBJ2-7, with D maybe TRBD1 (6 bases). The CDR3 spans 14 residues. Germline CDR1 SGHRS, CDR2 YFSETQ. The V and J ends lost 3 bases and 3 bases respectively, with 13 bases between them.

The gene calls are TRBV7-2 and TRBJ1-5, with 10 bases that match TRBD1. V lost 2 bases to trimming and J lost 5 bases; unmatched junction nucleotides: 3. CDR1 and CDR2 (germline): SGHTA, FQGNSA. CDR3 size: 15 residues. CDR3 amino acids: CASSLRTGGYQPQHF. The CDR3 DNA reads TGTGCCAGCAGCTTAAGGACAGGGGGTTATCAGCCCCAGCATTTT.

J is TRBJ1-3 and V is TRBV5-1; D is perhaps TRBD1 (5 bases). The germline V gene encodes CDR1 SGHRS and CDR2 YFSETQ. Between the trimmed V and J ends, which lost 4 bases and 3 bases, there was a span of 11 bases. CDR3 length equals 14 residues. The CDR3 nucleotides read TGCGCCAGCAGCCGGAAAGGGGATGGAAACACCATATATTTT. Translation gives CASSRKGDGNTIYF.

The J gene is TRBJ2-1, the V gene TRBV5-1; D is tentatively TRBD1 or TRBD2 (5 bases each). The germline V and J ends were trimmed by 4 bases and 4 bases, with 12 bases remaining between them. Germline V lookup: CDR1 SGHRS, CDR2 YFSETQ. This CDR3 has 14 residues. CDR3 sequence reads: CASSLMGEYNEQFF. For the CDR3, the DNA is TGCGCCAGCAGCCTGATGGGGGAGTACAATGAGCAGTTCTTC. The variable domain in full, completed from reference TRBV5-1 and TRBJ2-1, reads KAGVTQTPRYLIKTRGQQVTLSCSPISGHRSVSWYQQTPGQGLQFLFEYFSETQRNKGNFPGRFSGRQFSNSRSEMNVSTLELGDSALYLCASSLMGEYNEQFFGPGTRLTVL.

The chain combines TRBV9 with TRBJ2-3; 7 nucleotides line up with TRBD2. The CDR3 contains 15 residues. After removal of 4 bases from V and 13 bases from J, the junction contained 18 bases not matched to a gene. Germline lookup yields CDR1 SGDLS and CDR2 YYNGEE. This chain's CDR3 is CASSPQGGRGSGEYF. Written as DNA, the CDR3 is TGTGCCAGCAGCCCTCAGGGTGGGAGAGGCAGCGGGGAGTATTTT.

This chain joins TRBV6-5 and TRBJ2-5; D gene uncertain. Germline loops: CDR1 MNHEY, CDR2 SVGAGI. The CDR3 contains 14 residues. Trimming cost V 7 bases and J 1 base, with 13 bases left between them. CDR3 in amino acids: CASTRFVGQETQYF. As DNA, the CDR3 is TGTGCCAGCACTCGTTTTGTTGGCCAAGAGACCCAGTACTTC.

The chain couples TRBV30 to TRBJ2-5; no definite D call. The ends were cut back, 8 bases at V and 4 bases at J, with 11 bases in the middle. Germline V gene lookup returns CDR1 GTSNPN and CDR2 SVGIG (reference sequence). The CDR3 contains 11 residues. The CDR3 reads CAGRQGETQYF. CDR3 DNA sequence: TGTGCCGGACGACAAGGAGAGACCCAGTACTTC.

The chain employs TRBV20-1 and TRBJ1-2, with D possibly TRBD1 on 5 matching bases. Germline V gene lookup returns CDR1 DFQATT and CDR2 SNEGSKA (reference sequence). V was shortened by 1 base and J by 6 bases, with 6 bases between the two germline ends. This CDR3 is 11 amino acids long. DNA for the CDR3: TGCAGTGCTAGAGCGGGGGATGGCTACACCTTC. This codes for CSARAGDGYTF.

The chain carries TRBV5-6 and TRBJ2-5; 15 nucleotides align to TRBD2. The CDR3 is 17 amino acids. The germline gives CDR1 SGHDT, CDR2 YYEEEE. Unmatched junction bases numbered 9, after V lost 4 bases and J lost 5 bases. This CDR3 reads CASSHLRTSGGAETQYF. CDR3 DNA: TGTGCCAGCAGCCACCTCCGGACTAGCGGGGGGGCGGAGACCCAGTACTTC.

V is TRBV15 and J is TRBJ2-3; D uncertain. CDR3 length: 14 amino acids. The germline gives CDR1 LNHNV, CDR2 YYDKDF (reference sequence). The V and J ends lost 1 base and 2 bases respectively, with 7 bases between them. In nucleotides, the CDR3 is TGTGCCACCAGCAGAGGCCTTACCACAGATACGCAGTATTTT. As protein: CATSRGLTTDTQYF.

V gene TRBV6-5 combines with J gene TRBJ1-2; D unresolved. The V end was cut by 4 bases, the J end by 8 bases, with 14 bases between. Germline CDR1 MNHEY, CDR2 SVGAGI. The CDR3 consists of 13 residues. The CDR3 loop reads CASSSLSGVGYTF. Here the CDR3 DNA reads TGTGCCAGCAGTTCACTAAGCGGGGTGGGCTACACCTTC.

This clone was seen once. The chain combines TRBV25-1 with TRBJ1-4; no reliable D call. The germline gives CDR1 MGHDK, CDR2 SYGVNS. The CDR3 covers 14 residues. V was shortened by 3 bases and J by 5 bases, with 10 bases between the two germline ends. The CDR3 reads CASSDPLANEKLFF. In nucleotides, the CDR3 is TGTGCCAGCAGTGATCCCCTCGCGAATGAAAAACTGTTTTTT.

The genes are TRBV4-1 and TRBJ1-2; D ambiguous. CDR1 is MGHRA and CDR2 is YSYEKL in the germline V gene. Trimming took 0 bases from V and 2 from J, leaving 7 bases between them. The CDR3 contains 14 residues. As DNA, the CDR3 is TGCGCCAGCAGCCAAGACGGGAGAAACTATGGCTACACCTTC. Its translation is CASSQDGRNYGYTF.

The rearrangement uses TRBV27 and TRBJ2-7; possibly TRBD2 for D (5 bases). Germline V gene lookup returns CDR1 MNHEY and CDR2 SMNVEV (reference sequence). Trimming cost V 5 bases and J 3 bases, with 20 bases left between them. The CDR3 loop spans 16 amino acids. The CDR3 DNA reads TGTGCCAGCAGTCGTCCGGGCCCAGACGGGATCTACGAGCAGTACTTC. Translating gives CASSRPGPDGIYEQYF.

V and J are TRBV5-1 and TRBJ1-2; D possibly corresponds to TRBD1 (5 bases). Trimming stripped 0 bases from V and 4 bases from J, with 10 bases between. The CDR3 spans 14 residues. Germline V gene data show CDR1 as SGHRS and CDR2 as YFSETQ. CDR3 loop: CASSLEKGTYGYTF. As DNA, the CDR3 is TGCGCCAGCAGCTTGGAGAAGGGGACCTATGGCTACACCTTC.

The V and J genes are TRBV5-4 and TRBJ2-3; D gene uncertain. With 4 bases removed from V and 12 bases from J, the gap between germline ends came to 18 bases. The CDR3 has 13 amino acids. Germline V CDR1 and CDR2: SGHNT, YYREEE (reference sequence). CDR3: CASSITDLSHQYF. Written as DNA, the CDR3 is TGTGCCAGCAGCATAACGGACCTTTCCCACCAGTATTTT.

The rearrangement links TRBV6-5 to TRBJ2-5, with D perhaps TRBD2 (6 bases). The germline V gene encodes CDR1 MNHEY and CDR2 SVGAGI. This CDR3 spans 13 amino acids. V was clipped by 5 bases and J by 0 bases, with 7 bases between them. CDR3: CASSRLDQETQYF. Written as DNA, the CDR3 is TGTGCCAGCAGTCGACTAGACCAAGAGACCCAGTACTTC.

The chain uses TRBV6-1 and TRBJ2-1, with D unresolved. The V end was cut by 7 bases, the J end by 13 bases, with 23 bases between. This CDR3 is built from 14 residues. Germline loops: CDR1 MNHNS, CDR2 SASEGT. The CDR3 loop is CASTTRRVTRDQFF. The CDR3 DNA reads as TGTGCCAGCACAACACGGCGTGTGACCCGAGACCAGTTCTTC.

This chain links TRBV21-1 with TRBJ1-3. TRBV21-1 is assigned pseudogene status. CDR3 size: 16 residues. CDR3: CASSKVGQLSGNTIYF. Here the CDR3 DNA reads TGTGCCAGCAGCAAAGTAGGGCAGCTCTCTGGAAACACCATATATTTT.

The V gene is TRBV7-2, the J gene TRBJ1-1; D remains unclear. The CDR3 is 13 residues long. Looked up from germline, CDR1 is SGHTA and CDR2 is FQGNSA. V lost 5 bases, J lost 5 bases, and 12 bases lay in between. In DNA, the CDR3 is TGTGCCAGCAGCCAGGCGGGCGTGACTGAAGCTTTCTTT. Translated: CASSQAGVTEAFF.

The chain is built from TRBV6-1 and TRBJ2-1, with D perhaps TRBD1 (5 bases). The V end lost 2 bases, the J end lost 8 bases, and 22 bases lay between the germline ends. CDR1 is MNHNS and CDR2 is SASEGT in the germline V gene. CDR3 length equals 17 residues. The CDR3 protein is CASSERWQGLLWDEQFF. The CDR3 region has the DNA TGTGCCAGCAGTGAACGGTGGCAGGGTTTACTATGGGATGAGCAGTTCTTC.